The 29 T cell receptor beta chains reported below all come from one sample, sequenced in a study of T cells in women clearing cervical HPV infection. Assay used: immunoSEQ multiplex PCR; TCRdb lists only in-frame clones, some missing. Seen in this sample are about 22,000 clones; the ten most common clones hold about 4.9%. Sequencing used blood buffy coat. The receptor source for this set is a woman between 18 and 70 years old with a cervical HPV16 infection that either progressed to CIN3+ or cleared (not recorded which).

Concerning this clone itself: The read ends 3 residues before the CDR3 terminus; that terminus is restored from the germline J gene. The J gene is TRBJ2-1, the V gene TRBV5-1, with D uncertain. The ends were cut back, 0 bases at V and 0 bases at J, with 13 bases in the middle. CDR3 length: 17 amino acids. Germline assignment: CDR1 SGHRS and CDR2 YFSETQ. The CDR3 is CASSLVRARSSYNEQFF. The sequenced part of the CDR3 DNA is TGCGCCAGCAGCTTGGTCCGAGCTCGATCCTCCTACAATGAG.

As concerns this clone: Read data end 3 residues before the CDR3 end; the end is taken from the germline J gene. V usage is TRBV23-1 and J usage is TRBJ2-1, with D possibly being TRBD1 (6 bases). TRBV23-1 is sorted into the ORF group, with uncertain function. The CDR3 extends over 15 amino acids. Trimming cost V 6 bases and J 2 bases, with 14 bases left between them. The DNA read from the CDR3 is TGCGCCAGCAGCCCAGTTGGGGGCCCCTACAATGAG. Amino acids: CASSPVGGPYNE. The CDR3 in its entirety is CASSPVGGPYNEQFF.

Details on this clone: The sequenced fragment ends 3 residues before the CDR3 boundary, so the rest is inferred from the germline J gene. This chain connects TRBV7-9 to TRBJ2-1, with 9 nucleotides matching TRBD2. The V and J ends lost 3 bases and 6 bases, in that order; junction bases with no gene match: 3. This CDR3 comprises 14 residues. In germline, CDR1 is SEHNR, CDR2 FQNEAQ (reference sequence). The sequenced part of the CDR3 DNA is TGTGCCAGCAGCTTCCCGGGACTAGCCAATGAG. Protein product: CASSFPGLANE. The full CDR3 sequence reads CASSFPGLANEQFF.

Comment on this clone: The sequenced fragment ends 3 residues before the CDR3 boundary, so the rest is inferred from the germline J gene. J is TRBJ1-1 and V is TRBV7-8; 7 positions match TRBD1. Germline V gives CDR1 SGHVS, CDR2 FQNEAQ. J gave up 5 bases and V 8 bases, and 8 bases lay outside the gene matches. The CDR3 covers 13 residues. The CDR3 bases that were read are TGTGCCAGCTCACAGGGCAGGGGGACTGAA. Translating it yields CASSQGRGTE. The whole CDR3 is CASSQGRGTEAFF.

By frequency, this clone registers medium-sized. The read finishes 3 residues shy of the CDR3 end, and the germline J gene is used to complete it. The chain recombines TRBV5-6 with TRBJ2-3; D call uncertain. Trimming stripped 2 bases from V and 3 bases from J, with 7 bases between. The germline V gene has CDR1 SGHDT and CDR2 YYEEEE. The CDR3 spans 13 residues. CDR3 region: CASSFVVTDTQYF. Incomplete CDR3 DNA: TGTGCCAGCAGCTTCGTAGTTACAGATACG.

A note on this clone: The read gets to within 3 residues of the CDR3 end, and the germline J gene fills in the rest. The chain couples TRBV7-3 to TRBJ1-1; tentative D call: TRBD1 (5 bases). Germline V gives CDR1 SGHTA, CDR2 FQGTGA. The V and J ends lost 4 bases and 1 base respectively, with 7 bases between them. This CDR3 contains 13 residues. Partial CDR3 DNA: TGTGCCAGCAGCTATGGGGCGAACACTGAA. This codes for CASSYGANTE. The complete CDR3 sequence is CASSYGANTEAFF.

Note on this clone: The read ends 3 residues shy of where the CDR3 ends; the end is completed using the germline J gene. The rearrangement links TRBV20-1 to TRBJ2-7; 9 bases agree with TRBD2. The CDR3 length is 14 residues. J lost 5 bases, V lost 3 bases, and 8 bases had no gene match. CDR1 is DFQATT, CDR2 SNEGSKA, per germline (reference sequence). CDR3 loop: CSARRIAGVDEQYF. CDR3 DNA (partial): TGCAGTGCTAGGAGGATAGCGGGGGTTGACGAG.

Remarks on this clone: The CDR3 end lies 3 residues beyond the end of the read and is filled in from the germline J gene. The V call is TRBV7-9, the J call TRBJ2-7; TRBD1 matches 7 bases. The CDR3 is 13 amino acids. Losses at the gene ends were 4 bases for V and 4 bases for J; bases not matched to a gene: 4. Germline values: CDR1 SEHNR, CDR2 FQNEAQ (reference sequence). The CDR3 bases that were read are TGTGCCAGCAGCTCGGACAGGCTGTACGAG. Protein: CASSSDRLYE. The whole CDR3 is CASSSDRLYEQYF.

A word on this clone: The DNA ends 3 residues before the CDR3 does, and the rest of the CDR3 is filled in from the germline J gene. The rearrangement links TRBV19 to TRBJ1-2; D gene ambiguous. Per germline, CDR1 LNHDA and CDR2 SQIVND (reference sequence). This CDR3 contains 16 residues. The CDR3 loop reads CASSQIAGSGTDTYTF. The sequenced part of the CDR3 DNA is TGTGCCAGTAGTCAAATAGCGGGATCGGGCACAGATACC.

On this clone itself: The read terminates 3 residues before the CDR3 end, so the remaining end is supplied by the germline J gene. The rearrangement uses TRBV7-3 and TRBJ2-2; 11 bases map to TRBD2. Germline-derived CDR1 and CDR2 are SGHTA and FQGTGA. Germline trimming cut 5 bases from V and 4 bases from J; bases unmatched to any gene: 3. CDR3 size: 15 residues. Partial CDR3 DNA: TGTGCCAGCAGCCCTGGACTAGCGGGCACCGGGGAG. It specifies CASSPGLAGTGE. The whole CDR3 protein is CASSPGLAGTGELFF.

As concerns this clone: The read halts 3 residues ahead of the CDR3 end, with the missing end drawn from the germline J gene. Other DNA sequences from this sample encode an identical CDR3 as well. This chain joins TRBV20-1 and TRBJ2-3; the match to TRBD2 covers 13 bases. Looked up from germline, CDR1 is DFQATT and CDR2 is SNEGSKA (reference sequence). V dropped 0 bases and J dropped 4; count of bases not matched to a gene: 7. The CDR3 totals 17 residues. The CDR3 reads CSARDRLAGGSPDTQYF. CDR3 bases read: TGCAGTGCTAGAGACAGACTAGCGGGGGGAAGCCCAGATACG.

Details on this clone: The CDR3 extends 3 residues past the end of the read, so its final part is completed from the germline J gene. The rearrangement links TRBV10-3 to TRBJ2-3, with TRBD2 identical over 8 bases. CDR1 and CDR2 (germline): ENHRY, SYGVKD. The CDR3 has 14 amino acids. The CDR3 sequence: CAINPGGGWETQYF. The sequenced part of the CDR3 DNA is TGTGCCATCAACCCGGGAGGGGGATGGGAGACG.

On this clone: The sequence runs out 3 residues before the end of the CDR3; the remainder is reconstructed from the germline J gene. The V and J genes are TRBV19 and TRBJ1-2; D possibly corresponds to TRBD1 (6 bases). The CDR3 consists of 13 residues. Trimming took 7 bases from V and 5 from J, leaving 14 bases between them. CDR1 LNHDA and CDR2 SQIVND come from the germline V gene (reference sequence). CDR3 DNA (partial): TGTGCCAGTAAGTACAGGGCGGCTTATGGC. Translating it yields CASKYRAAYG. The complete CDR3 reads CASKYRAAYGYTF.

Details on this clone: With the read ending 3 residues before the CDR3 end, the germline J gene is used to fill in that end. The chain is built from TRBV6-2 or TRBV6-3 and TRBJ2-2; 8 positions agree with TRBD1. The germline gives CDR1 MNHEY, CDR2 SVGEGT. The CDR3 extends over 15 amino acids. The J segment lost 1 base and the V segment lost 7 bases, leaving 5 bases of the junction unmatched. The CDR3 loop is CASKKGTGNTGELFF. The covered CDR3 bases are TGTGCCAGCAAGAAGGGGACAGGGAACACCGGGGAG.

A note on this clone: Read sequence stops 3 residues before the CDR3 end, and the germline J gene provides the missing end. The chain recombines TRBV6-4 with TRBJ1-2; 9 bases match TRBD1. The trim removed 4 bases at V and 0 bases at J, leaving 3 bases unmatched. The germline V gene has CDR1 MRHNA and CDR2 SNTAGT. The length of the CDR3 is 15 residues. The CDR3 here is CASSARTGANYGYTF. CDR3 bases read: TGTGCCAGCAGTGCTCGGACAGGGGCTAACTATGGC.

CDR3 protein: CASSLEDRDPWDYTF. The CDR3 DNA, read in part, is TGTGCCAGCAGCTTAGAAGACAGGGACCCTTGGGAC. This chain joins TRBV7-9 and TRBJ1-2; the match to TRBD1 covers 7 bases. The CDR3 extends 3 residues past the end of the read, so its final part is completed from the germline J gene. The length of the CDR3 is 15 residues. Germline lookup yields CDR1 SEHNR and CDR2 FQNEAQ (reference sequence).

As to this clone: The read terminates 3 residues before the CDR3 end, so the remaining end is supplied by the germline J gene. V gene TRBV18 combines with J gene TRBJ2-3; D is perhaps TRBD1 (6 bases). CDR3 length equals 15 residues. Germline V gene lookup returns CDR1 KGHSH and CDR2 LQKENI. This CDR3 reads CASSPEQGSNQPQYF. The DNA read from the CDR3 is TGTGCCAGCTCACCGGAACAGGGAAGCAATCAGCCG. The entire variable domain, with the rest obtained from reference TRBV18 and TRBJ2-3, is as follows: NAGVMQNPRHLVRRRGQEARLRCSPMKGHSHVYWYRQLPEEGLKFMVYLQKENIIDESGMPKERFSAEFPKEGPSILRIQQVVRGDSAAYFCASSPEQGSNQPQYFGPGTRLTVL.

A word on this clone: The sequenced fragment ends 3 residues before the CDR3 boundary, so the rest is inferred from the germline J gene. The chain joins TRBV29-1 to TRBJ2-4; maybe TRBD1 (5 bases). CDR1 is SQVTM and CDR2 is ANQGSEA in the germline V gene. The CDR3 contains 16 residues. The ends were cut back, 4 bases at V and 0 bases at J, with 16 bases in the middle. The sequenced CDR3 bases are TGCAGCGTTGGACGAGTGGGGCAGCTAGCCAAAAACATT. Translating it yields CSVGRVGQLAKNI. The entire CDR3 protein reads CSVGRVGQLAKNIQYF.

As for this clone: The missing CDR3 end, 3 residues past where the read stops, is filled in from the germline J gene. This chain connects TRBV5-1 to TRBJ1-6; D gene ambiguous. CDR3 length equals 14 residues. The germline V gene encodes CDR1 SGHRS and CDR2 YFSETQ. The V end was cut by 0 bases, the J end by 10 bases, with 11 bases between. CDR3 DNA, as far as it was read: TGCGCCAGCAGCTTGGAAGGGTTAAGCTCACCC. Translation: CASSLEGLSSP. The whole CDR3 protein reads CASSLEGLSSPLHF.

Regarding this clone: The CDR3 goes on 3 residues after the read ends, and that part is filled in from the germline J gene. This chain uses TRBV7-9 with TRBJ1-5; no definite D call. V was clipped by 1 base and J by 4 bases, with 5 bases between them. CDR3 size: 13 residues. Germline values: CDR1 SEHNR, CDR2 FQNEAQ (reference sequence). The CDR3 sequence is CASSLEVNQPQHF. The sequenced CDR3 bases are TGTGCCAGCAGCTTAGAGGTAAATCAGCCC.

Regarding this clone: The DNA ends 3 residues before the CDR3 does, and the rest of the CDR3 is filled in from the germline J gene. The chain couples TRBV20-1 to TRBJ1-4; TRBD1 might be the D (6 bases). Germline CDR1 and CDR2: DFQATT and SNEGSKA (reference sequence). CDR3 length: 17 amino acids. Partial CDR3 DNA: TGCAGTGCTAGAGCCCCGGGACAAAGTAATTATAATTCACCA. Protein sequence: CSARAPGQSNYNSP. From start to end, the CDR3 is CSARAPGQSNYNSPLFF.

A remark on this clone: The sequence runs out 3 residues before the end of the CDR3; the remainder is reconstructed from the germline J gene. The chain recombines TRBV5-1 with TRBJ2-1, with 10 bases matching TRBD1. Germline V gene data show CDR1 as SGHRS and CDR2 as YFSETQ. This CDR3 has 16 residues. The trim removed 5 bases at V and 1 base at J, leaving 6 bases unmatched. CDR3 loop: CASSLTGGSSYNEQFF. CDR3 DNA (partial): TGCGCCAGCAGTTTGACAGGGGGCTCGTCCTACAATGAG.

For this clone: The read is 3 residues too short to cover the CDR3 end, so that end is filled in from the germline J gene. The V gene is TRBV18, the J gene TRBJ1-2; the D gene is possibly TRBD1 (5 bases). The V gene lost 7 bases and the J gene lost 0 bases, with 12 bases spanning the gap. The CDR3 extends over 14 amino acids. CDR1 is KGHSH, CDR2 LQKENI, per germline. Incomplete CDR3 DNA: TGTGCCAGCTTCTCCTCAGGGTCTAACTATGGC. Protein: CASFSSGSNYG. The CDR3 as a whole reads CASFSSGSNYGYTF.

About this clone: With the read ending 3 residues before the CDR3 end, the germline J gene is used to fill in that end. The rearrangement joins TRBV10-3 to TRBJ2-2, with D possibly being TRBD1 (6 bases). Germline V gene data show CDR1 as ENHRY and CDR2 as SYGVKD. Trimming took 6 bases from V and 5 from J, leaving 13 bases between them. The CDR3 has 14 amino acids. CDR3 amino acids: CAISVTGWTGELFF. CDR3 DNA (partial): TGTGCCATCAGCGTAACAGGGTGGACCGGGGAG.

As regards this clone: The read is 3 residues too short to cover the CDR3 end, so that end is filled in from the germline J gene. The gene calls are TRBV5-1 and TRBJ2-2; TRBD1 is a possible D gene (6 bases). This CDR3 contains 15 residues. CDR1 and CDR2 from the germline V gene are SGHRS and YFSETQ. The DNA read from the CDR3 is TGCGCCAGCACCTCCACGGCAGGGGAAGGAGAAAAG. Translation gives CASTSTAGEGEK. The entire CDR3 is CASTSTAGEGEKLFF.

A word on this clone: The sequenced fragment ends 3 residues before the CDR3 boundary, so the rest is inferred from the germline J gene. The rearrangement links TRBV7-2 to TRBJ2-7; tentative D call: TRBD1 (5 bases). The V and J ends lost 3 bases and 2 bases respectively, with 11 bases between them. Germline V gene data show CDR1 as SGHTA and CDR2 as FQGNSA. This CDR3 region has 14 residues. CDR3 DNA, as far as it was read: TGTGCCAGCAGCTTCGGCCAGGGTCCCTACGAG. This encodes CASSFGQGPYE. The full CDR3 protein reads CASSFGQGPYEQYF.

Regarding this clone: The CDR3 end falls 3 residues outside the read, so it is completed with the germline J gene. This chain uses TRBV5-1 with TRBJ2-7; TRBD2 matches at 8 bases. The J segment lost 1 base and the V segment lost 1 base, leaving 4 bases of the junction unmatched. This CDR3 has 15 residues. CDR1 SGHRS and CDR2 YFSETQ come from the germline V gene. CDR3 sequence reads: CASSLKLAASYEQYF. The DNA read from the CDR3 is TGCGCCAGCAGCTTGAAACTAGCGGCGTCCTACGAG.

Of note for this clone: The CDR3 extends 3 residues past the end of the read, so its final part is completed from the germline J gene. This chain joins TRBV5-6 and TRBJ2-1; TRBD1 matches 8 bases. CDR1 is SGHDT and CDR2 is YYEEEE in the germline V gene. The CDR3 spans 15 residues. Losses at the gene ends were 4 bases for V and 9 bases for J; bases not matched to a gene: 12. CDR3 sequence: CASSLDREDQSEQFF. The DNA read from the CDR3 is TGTGCCAGCAGCCTGGACAGGGAGGATCAGAGTGAG.

Concerning this clone: The read terminates 3 residues ahead of where the CDR3 ends, so the germline J gene completes it. The rearrangement links TRBV5-1 to TRBJ1-2, with TRBD1 matching 12 bases. The CDR3 totals 16 residues. CDR1 and CDR2 (germline): SGHRS, YFSETQ. The CDR3 here is CASSSGTGGAGRDYTF. Incomplete CDR3 DNA: TGCGCCAGCAGCTCCGGGACAGGGGGCGCTGGTCGCGAC.